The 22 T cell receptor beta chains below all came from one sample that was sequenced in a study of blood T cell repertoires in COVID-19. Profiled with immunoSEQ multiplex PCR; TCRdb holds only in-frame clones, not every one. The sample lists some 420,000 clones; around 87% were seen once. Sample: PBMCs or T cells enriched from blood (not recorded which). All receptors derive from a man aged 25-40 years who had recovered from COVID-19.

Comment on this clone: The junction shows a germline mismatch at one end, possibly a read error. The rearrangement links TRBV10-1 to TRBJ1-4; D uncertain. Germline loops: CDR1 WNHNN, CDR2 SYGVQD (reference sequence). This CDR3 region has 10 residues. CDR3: CASRPTPRRF. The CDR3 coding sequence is TGCGCCAGCAGGCCGACTCCGCGGCGTTTT.

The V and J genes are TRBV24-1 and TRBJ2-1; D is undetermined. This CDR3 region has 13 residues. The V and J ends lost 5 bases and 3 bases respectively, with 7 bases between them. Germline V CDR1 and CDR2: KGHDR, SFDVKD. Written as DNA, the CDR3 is TGTGCCACCAGTGGGGCAAACTACAATGAGCAGTTCTTC. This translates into CATSGANYNEQFF.

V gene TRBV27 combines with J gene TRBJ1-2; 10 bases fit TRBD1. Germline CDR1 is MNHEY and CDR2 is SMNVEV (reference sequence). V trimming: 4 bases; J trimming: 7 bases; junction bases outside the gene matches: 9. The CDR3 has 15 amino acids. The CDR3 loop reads CASSYAGTGVIGYTF. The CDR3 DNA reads TGTGCCAGCAGTTATGCCGGGACAGGGGTTATTGGCTACACCTTC.

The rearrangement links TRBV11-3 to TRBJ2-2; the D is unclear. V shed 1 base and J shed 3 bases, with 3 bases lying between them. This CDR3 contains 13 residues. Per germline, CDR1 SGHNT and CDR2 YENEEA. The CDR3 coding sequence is TGTGCCAGCAGCTTAGTATACACCGGGGAGCTGTTTTTT. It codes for CASSLVYTGELFF.

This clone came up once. The CDR3 nucleotides read TGTGCCAGCAGTTTGGGACAGGGGTCCTATGGCTACACCTTC. This sequence encodes CASSLGQGSYGYTF. The chain uses TRBV28 and TRBJ1-2; TRBD1 aligns across 10 bases. V shed 3 bases, J shed 4 bases, and the junction held 2 bases outside the gene matches. The CDR3 has 14 amino acids. Germline-derived CDR1 and CDR2 are MDHEN and SYDVKM.

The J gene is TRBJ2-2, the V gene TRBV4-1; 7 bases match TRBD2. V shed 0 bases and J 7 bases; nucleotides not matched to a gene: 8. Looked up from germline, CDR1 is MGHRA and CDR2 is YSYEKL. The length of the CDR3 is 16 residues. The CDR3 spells CASSQDWREKVGELFF. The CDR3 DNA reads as TGCGCCAGCAGCCAAGACTGGCGGGAGAAGGTCGGGGAGCTGTTTTTT.

CDR3: CATSAPLNTGELFF. DNA for the CDR3: TGTGCCACCAGTGCCCCTTTAAACACCGGGGAGCTGTTTTTT. The chain employs TRBV24-1 and TRBJ2-2, with D hard to call. V lost 5 bases and J lost 2, with 8 bases in between. The germline V gene has CDR1 KGHDR and CDR2 SFDVKD. The CDR3 covers 14 residues.

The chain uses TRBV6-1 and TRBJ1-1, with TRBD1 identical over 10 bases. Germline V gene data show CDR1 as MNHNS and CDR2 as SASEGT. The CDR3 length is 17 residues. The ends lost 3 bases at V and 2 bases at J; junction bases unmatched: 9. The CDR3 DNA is TGTGCCAGCAGTGAGCGACAGGGGGCGAGCACAAACACTGAAGCTTTCTTT. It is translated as CASSERQGASTNTEAFF.

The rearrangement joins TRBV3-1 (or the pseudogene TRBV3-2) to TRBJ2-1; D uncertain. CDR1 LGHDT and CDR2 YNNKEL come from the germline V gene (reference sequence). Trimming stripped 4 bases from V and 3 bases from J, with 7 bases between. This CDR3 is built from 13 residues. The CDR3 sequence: CASSPAIYNEQFF. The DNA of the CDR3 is TGTGCCAGCAGCCCTGCTATCTACAATGAGCAGTTCTTC.

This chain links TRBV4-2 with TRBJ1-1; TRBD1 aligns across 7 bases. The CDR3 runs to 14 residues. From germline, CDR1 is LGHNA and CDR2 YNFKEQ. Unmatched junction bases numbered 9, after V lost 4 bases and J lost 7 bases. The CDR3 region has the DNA TGTGCCAGCAGCCGAGGCAGGGGGGATGGTGAAGCTTTCTTT. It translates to CASSRGRGDGEAFF.

The CDR3 region has the DNA TGTGCCAGCAAGCTTAGCGGGAGGATATACGAGCAGTACTTC. Protein product: CASKLSGRIYEQYF. The chain is built from TRBV28 and TRBJ2-7; the match to TRBD2 covers 10 bases. The CDR3 covers 14 residues. In germline, CDR1 is MDHEN, CDR2 SYDVKM. V lost 7 bases to trimming and J lost 4 bases; unmatched junction nucleotides: 7.

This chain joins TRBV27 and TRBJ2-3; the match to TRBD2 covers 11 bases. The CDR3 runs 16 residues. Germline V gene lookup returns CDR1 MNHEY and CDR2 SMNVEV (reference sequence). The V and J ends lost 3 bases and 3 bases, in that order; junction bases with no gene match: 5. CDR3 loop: CASSLGTSGITDTQYF. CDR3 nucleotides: TGTGCCAGCAGTTTGGGGACTAGCGGTATTACAGATACGCAGTATTTT.

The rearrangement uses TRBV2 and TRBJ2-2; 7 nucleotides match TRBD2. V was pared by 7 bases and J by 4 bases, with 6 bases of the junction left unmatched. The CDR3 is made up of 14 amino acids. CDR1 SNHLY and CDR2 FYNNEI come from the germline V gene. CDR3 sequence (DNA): TGTGCCAGCAACGCGGGAGCGGGCACCGGGGAGCTGTTTTTT. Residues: CASNAGAGTGELFF.

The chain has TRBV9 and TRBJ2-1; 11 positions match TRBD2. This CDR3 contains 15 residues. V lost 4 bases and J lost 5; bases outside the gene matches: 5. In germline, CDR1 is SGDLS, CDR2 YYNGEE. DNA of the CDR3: TGTGCCAGCAGCTTCGGGACTAGCGGAAACAATGAGCAGTTCTTC. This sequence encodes CASSFGTSGNNEQFF. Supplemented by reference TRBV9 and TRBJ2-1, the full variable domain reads DSGVTQTPKHLITATGQRVTLRCSPRSGDLSVYWYQQSLDQGLQFLIQYYNGEERAKGNILERFSAQQFPDLHSELNLSSLELGDSALYFCASSFGTSGNNEQFFGPGTRLTVL.

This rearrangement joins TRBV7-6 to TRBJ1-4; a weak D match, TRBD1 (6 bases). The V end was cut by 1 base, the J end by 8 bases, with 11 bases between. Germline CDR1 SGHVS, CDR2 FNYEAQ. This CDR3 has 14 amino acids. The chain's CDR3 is CASSLGTEEEKLFF. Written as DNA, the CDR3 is TGTGCCAGCAGCTTAGGGACAGAAGAGGAAAAACTGTTTTTT.

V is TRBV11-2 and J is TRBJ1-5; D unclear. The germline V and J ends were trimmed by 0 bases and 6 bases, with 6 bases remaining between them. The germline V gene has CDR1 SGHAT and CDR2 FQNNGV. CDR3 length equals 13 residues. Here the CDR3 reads CASSLDRSQPQHF. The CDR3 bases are TGTGCCAGCAGCTTAGACAGAAGTCAGCCCCAGCATTTT.

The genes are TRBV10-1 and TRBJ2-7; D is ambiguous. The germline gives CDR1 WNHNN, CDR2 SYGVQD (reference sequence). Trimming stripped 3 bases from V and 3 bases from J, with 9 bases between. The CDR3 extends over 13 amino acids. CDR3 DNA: TGCGCCAGCAGTGACTATCAACTCTACGAGCAGTACTTC. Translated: CASSDYQLYEQYF.

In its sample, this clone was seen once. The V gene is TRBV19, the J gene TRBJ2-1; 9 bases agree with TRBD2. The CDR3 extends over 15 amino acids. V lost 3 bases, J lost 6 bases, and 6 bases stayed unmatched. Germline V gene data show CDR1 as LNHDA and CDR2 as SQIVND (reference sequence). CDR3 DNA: TGTGCCAGTAGTATGAAGGGACTAGCCCTCAATGAGCAGTTCTTC. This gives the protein CASSMKGLALNEQFF.

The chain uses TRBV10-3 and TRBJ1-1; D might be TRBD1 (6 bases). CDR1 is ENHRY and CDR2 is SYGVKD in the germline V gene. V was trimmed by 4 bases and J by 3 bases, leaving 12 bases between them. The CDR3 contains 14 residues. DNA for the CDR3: TGTGCCATCAGTGGGACCGGGGGGCACACTGAAGCTTTCTTT. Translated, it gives CAISGTGGHTEAFF.

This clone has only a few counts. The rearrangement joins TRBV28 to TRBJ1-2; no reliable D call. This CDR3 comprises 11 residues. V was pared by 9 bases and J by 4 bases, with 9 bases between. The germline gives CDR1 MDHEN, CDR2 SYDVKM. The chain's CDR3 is CASSGLYGYTF. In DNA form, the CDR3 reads TGTGCCAGTTCAGGCCTCTATGGCTACACCTTC.

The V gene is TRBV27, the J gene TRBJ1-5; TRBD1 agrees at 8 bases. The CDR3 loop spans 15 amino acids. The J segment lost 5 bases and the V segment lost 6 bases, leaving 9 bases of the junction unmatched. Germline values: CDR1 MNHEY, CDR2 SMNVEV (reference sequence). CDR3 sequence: CASRTGQGIYQPQHF. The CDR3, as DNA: TGTGCCAGCAGAACAGGACAGGGAATATATCAGCCCCAGCATTTT.

CDR3 in DNA: TGTGCCAGCAGTTTGACGCATAGCGGGAGAGGAGGTGAGCAGTTCTTC. As protein: CASSLTHSGRGGEQFF. The V and J genes are TRBV27 and TRBJ2-1; 9 nucleotides agree with TRBD2. CDR3 length equals 16 residues. The germline CDR1 and CDR2 sequences are MNHEY and SMNVEV (reference sequence). Losses at the gene ends were 3 bases for V and 9 bases for J; bases not matched to a gene: 12.